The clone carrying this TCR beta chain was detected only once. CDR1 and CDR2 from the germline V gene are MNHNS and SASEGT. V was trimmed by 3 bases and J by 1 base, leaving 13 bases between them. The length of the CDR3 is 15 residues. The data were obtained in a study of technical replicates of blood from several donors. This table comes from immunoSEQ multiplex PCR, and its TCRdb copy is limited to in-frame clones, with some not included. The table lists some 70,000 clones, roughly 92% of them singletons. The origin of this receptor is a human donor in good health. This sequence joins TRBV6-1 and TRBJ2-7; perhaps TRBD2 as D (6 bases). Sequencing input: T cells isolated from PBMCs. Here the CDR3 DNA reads TGTGCCAGCAGTGAGACTAGTGCGTCTTCCTACGAGCAGTACTTC. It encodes CASSETSASSYEQYF.